Listed here are 21 T cell receptor beta chains from one sample, sequenced in a study of blood T cell repertoires in COVID-19. Data came from immunoSEQ multiplex PCR; TCRdb stores just in-frame clones and leaves some out. The profile shows about 53,000 clones, approximately 90% of them singletons. The specimen was peripheral blood. The origin of the receptors is an older man with acute or convalescent COVID-19.

This clone is a singleton in its sample. The chain joins TRBV15 to TRBJ1-1; TRBD1 matches at 7 bases. The CDR3 consists of 14 residues. Germline V lookup: CDR1 LNHNV, CDR2 YYDKDF (reference sequence). The trim removed 7 bases at V and 0 bases at J, leaving 5 bases unmatched. The CDR3, as DNA: TGTGCCACCAACCGGGACAGTTTGAACACTGAAGCTTTCTTT. This encodes CATNRDSLNTEAFF.

The chain links TRBV13 to TRBJ2-7, with a tentative D call TRBD1 (7 bases). This CDR3 spans 16 amino acids. The V and J ends lost 5 bases and 4 bases respectively, with 21 bases between them. Germline CDR1 is PRHDT and CDR2 is FYEKMQ (reference sequence). This chain's CDR3 is CASSEEGQPNGYEQYF. The DNA for the CDR3 is TGTGCCAGCAGCGAGGAGGGACAGCCAAACGGATACGAGCAGTACTTC.

The V call is TRBV3-1 (or the pseudogene TRBV3-2), the J call TRBJ1-2; D is uncertain. This CDR3 is 16 amino acids long. V was trimmed by 1 base and J by 3 bases, leaving 15 bases between them. Germline loops: CDR1 LGHDT, CDR2 YNNKEL (reference sequence). This CDR3 is CASSQGPVSRDYGYTF. CDR3 in DNA: TGTGCCAGCAGCCAAGGCCCCGTGAGTCGGGACTATGGCTACACCTTC.

This clone occurred a few times. V usage is TRBV2 and J usage is TRBJ2-7, with TRBD1 identical over 8 bases. Germline CDR1 reads SNHLY; CDR2 reads FYNNEI. This CDR3 contains 14 residues. V lost 7 bases to trimming and J lost 0 bases; unmatched junction nucleotides: 5. The CDR3 spells CASKSGGGSYEQYF. CDR3 nucleotide sequence: TGTGCCAGCAAGTCAGGGGGCGGCTCCTACGAGCAGTACTTC.

The CDR3: CASSLKGGDPYEQYF. The CDR3 nucleotides read TGTGCCAGCAGCTTAAAGGGGGGGGACCCCTACGAGCAGTACTTC. This rearrangement joins TRBV11-2 to TRBJ2-7; a possible D gene is TRBD2 (7 bases). CDR3 length equals 15 residues. Germline V CDR1 and CDR2: SGHAT, FQNNGV. V shed 2 bases and J shed 2 bases, with 13 bases lying between them. Variable domain in full (rest from reference TRBV11-2 and TRBJ2-7): EAGVAQSPRYKIIEKRQSVAFWCNPISGHATLYWYQQILGQGPKLLIQFQNNGVVDDSQLPKDRFSAERLKGVDSTLKIQPAKLEDSAVYLCASSLKGGDPYEQYFGPGTRLTVT.

This clone has only a few counts. One junction end disagrees with the germline gene, perhaps due to a read error. The rearrangement links TRBV18 to TRBJ1-6, with D maybe TRBD1 (5 bases). The CDR3 contains 13 residues. Germline V gives CDR1 KGHSH, CDR2 LQKENI. The CDR3 DNA follows: TGTGCCAGCTCCCCACCGAAGGGGACACCCCTCCACTTT. Protein: CASSPPKGTPLHF.

The chain has TRBV5-1 and TRBJ1-1, with D possibly TRBD1 on 5 matching bases. The V and J ends lost 2 bases and 1 base respectively, with 6 bases between them. CDR3 length: 13 amino acids. Germline assignment: CDR1 SGHRS and CDR2 YFSETQ. The DNA of the CDR3 is TGCGCCAGCAGCTTCAGGGAGAACACTGAAGCTTTCTTT. It encodes CASSFRENTEAFF.

This clone has only one observation. CDR3: CASSSGTYEQYF. The CDR3 region has the DNA TGTGCCAGCAGTAGTGGTACCTACGAGCAGTACTTC. V is TRBV5-4 and J is TRBJ2-7, with unresolved D. The germline V gene has CDR1 SGHNT and CDR2 YYREEE (reference sequence). V shed 5 bases and J shed 2 bases, with 8 bases lying between them. The CDR3 is 12 residues long.

This chain joins TRBV7-8 and TRBJ2-7, with 8 bases fitting TRBD1. This CDR3 comprises 14 residues. V was clipped by 6 bases and J by 5 bases; unmatched bases: 9. Germline V CDR1 and CDR2: SGHVS, FQNEAQ. The CDR3 nucleotides read TGTGCCAGCAGACCGAGTCAGGGGGCCAACGAGCAGTACTTC. It is translated as CASRPSQGANEQYF.

This clone was counted once. CDR3 sequence (DNA): TGCGCCACCGGAGAGGGAAATCAGCCCCAGCATTTT. Translating it yields CATGEGNQPQHF. This chain connects TRBV10-1 to TRBJ1-5; D gene ambiguous. Trimming cost V 10 bases and J 4 bases, with 11 bases left between them. The CDR3 has 12 amino acids. Germline V gene data show CDR1 as WNHNN and CDR2 as SYGVQD (reference sequence).

This chain links TRBV11-3 with TRBJ1-1; D gene ambiguous. CDR1 is SGHNT, CDR2 YENEEA, per germline. The CDR3 is 13 amino acids. V lost 3 bases and J 5 bases, leaving 10 bases between the germline ends. DNA for the CDR3: TGTGCCAGCAGCTTTAAACGAGGGACTGAAGCTTTCTTT. Translated: CASSFKRGTEAFF.

The gene calls are TRBV11-3 and TRBJ2-7, with a weak D call TRBD2 (7 bases). The V end lost 5 bases, the J end lost 5 bases, and 19 bases lay between the germline ends. CDR1 and CDR2 from the germline V gene are SGHNT and YENEEA. The CDR3 length is 15 residues. In nucleotides, the CDR3 is TGTGCCAGCAGCCCGCGAGGGGGGGCGAATAACGAGCAGTACTTC. Its protein product is CASSPRGGANNEQYF.

V and J are TRBV7-8 and TRBJ1-5, with TRBD1 as a possible D gene (5 bases). The ends were cut back, 2 bases at V and 2 bases at J, with 10 bases in the middle. This CDR3 contains 15 residues. Germline lookup yields CDR1 SGHVS and CDR2 FQNEAQ. The CDR3 sequence: CASSLWEGRNQPQHF. CDR3 coding DNA: TGTGCCAGCAGCTTATGGGAGGGACGCAATCAGCCCCAGCATTTT.

The rearrangement uses TRBV9 and TRBJ1-2; D gene unclear. The V gene's germline CDR1 is SGDLS and CDR2 YYNGEE. The CDR3 contains 13 residues. V gave up 1 base and J gave up 2 bases, with 6 bases separating them. CDR3 loop: CASSVRGNYGYTF. CDR3 in DNA: TGTGCCAGCAGCGTACGGGGAAACTATGGCTACACCTTC.

Comments on this clone: The junction departs from the called germline gene at one end, perhaps through a read error. The V gene is TRBV7-7, the J gene TRBJ2-7, with TRBD1 identical over 8 bases. There are 13 residues in the CDR3. CDR1 is SSHAT, CDR2 FNYEAQ, per germline (reference sequence). In DNA, the CDR3 is TGTGCTAGCAGCCATGGGACAGGCCGGGAGCAGTACTTC. It specifies CASSHGTGREQYF.

The chain recombines TRBV6-5 with TRBJ1-2; D is unresolved. Trimming shortened V by 0 bases and J by 8 bases, and 16 bases separated the two germline ends. CDR3 length: 15 amino acids. Germline CDR1 is MNHEY and CDR2 is SVGAGI. The CDR3 reads CASSYSRIGTEGYTF. The CDR3 nucleotides are TGTGCCAGCAGTTACTCGAGAATAGGCACAGAGGGCTACACCTTC.

The chain carries TRBV18 and TRBJ1-5; no definite D call. The CDR3 contains 13 residues. Trimming stripped 2 bases from V and 9 bases from J, with 11 bases between. CDR1 KGHSH and CDR2 LQKENI come from the germline V gene. The CDR3 nucleotides read TGTGCCAGCTCACCATATCAGGATGGGCCCCAGCATTTT. It encodes CASSPYQDGPQHF.

The V gene is TRBV5-1, the J gene TRBJ2-3; no clear D. Germline V CDR1 and CDR2: SGHRS, YFSETQ. The CDR3 length is 14 residues. V lost 0 bases, J lost 2 bases, and 7 bases lay in between. CDR3 sequence reads: CASSLADNTDTQYF. The CDR3 nucleotides are TGCGCCAGCAGCTTGGCAGATAACACAGATACGCAGTATTTT.

J is TRBJ1-5 and V is TRBV19; TRBD1 matches 8 bases. Germline V gene lookup returns CDR1 LNHDA and CDR2 SQIVND (reference sequence). With V trimmed by 5 bases and J by 3 bases, 6 bases remained unmatched. The CDR3 length is 15 residues. CDR3 amino acids: CASSLGQGYNQPQHF. CDR3 in DNA: TGTGCCAGTAGTCTCGGACAGGGCTACAATCAGCCCCAGCATTTT. Combining the CDR3 with reference TRBV19 and TRBJ1-5 gives the whole variable domain DGGITQSPKYLFRKEGQNVTLSCEQNLNHDAMYWYRQDPGQGLRLIYYSQIVNDFQKGDIAEGYSVSREKKESFPLTVTSAQKNPTAFYLCASSLGQGYNQPQHFGDGTRLSIL.

The V call is TRBV28, the J call TRBJ1-1; TRBD1 is a possible D gene (5 bases). Germline V gene lookup returns CDR1 MDHEN and CDR2 SYDVKM. This CDR3 has 13 amino acids. V lost 7 bases and J 1 base, leaving 10 bases between the germline ends. The CDR3 region has the DNA TGTGCCAGCACCTCTGGGGCGAACACTGAAGCTTTCTTT. Amino acids: CASTSGANTEAFF.

The rearrangement uses TRBV7-2 and TRBJ1-1; D unclear. Germline V gene sequence: CDR1 SGHTA, CDR2 FQGNSA. The V gene lost 2 bases and the J gene lost 1 base, with 5 bases spanning the gap. The CDR3 has 13 residues. This chain's CDR3 is CASSLQANTEAFF. CDR3 nucleotides: TGTGCCAGCAGCTTACAGGCGAACACTGAAGCTTTCTTT.